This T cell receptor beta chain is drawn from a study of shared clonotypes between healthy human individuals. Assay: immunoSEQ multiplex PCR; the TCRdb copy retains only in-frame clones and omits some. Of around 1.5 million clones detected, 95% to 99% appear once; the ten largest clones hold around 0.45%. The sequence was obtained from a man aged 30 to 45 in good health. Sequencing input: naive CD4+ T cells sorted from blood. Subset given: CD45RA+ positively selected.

This chain's CDR3 is CATSRVGARTNEQFF. Written as DNA, the CDR3 is TGTGCCACCAGCAGAGTAGGGGCCAGGACAAATGAGCAGTTCTTC. The genes are TRBV15 and TRBJ2-1; a possible D gene is TRBD1 (5 bases). Germline V gene sequence: CDR1 LNHNV, CDR2 YYDKDF (reference sequence). This CDR3 has 15 residues. Between the trimmed V and J ends, which lost 1 base and 7 bases, there was a span of 14 bases.